Presented here are 21 T cell receptor beta chains from one specimen sequenced in a study of patients and donors after allogeneic stem cell transplantation. TCRdb called the RT-PCR reads again in MiXCR, with one record for every CDR3 protein. Here the sample spans hundreds of thousands of distinct CDR3 sequences, approximately 16% being singletons. Sequencing used blood, either unsorted or a sorted T cell fraction (not recorded which). The receptors derive from a human donor who was either an allogeneic HSCT recipient or a stem cell or donor lymphocyte infusion donor (not recorded which). It is not recorded whose cells these are; they may come from a transplant donor.

The sample holds a few counts of this clonotype. The chain combines TRBV9 with TRBJ1-3; 8 bases are a match to TRBD1. V shed 4 bases, J shed 0 bases, and the junction held 12 bases outside the gene matches. The germline V gene encodes CDR1 SGDLS and CDR2 YYNGEE. This CDR3 contains 18 residues. The DNA for the CDR3 is TGTGCCAGCAGCTCATCTTCCGGGACAGGAGTCTCTGGAAACACCATATATTTT. Translation gives CASSSSSGTGVSGNTIYF.

This clonotype was observed a handful of times. This chain connects TRBV7-9 to TRBJ2-4; D possibly uses TRBD1 or TRBD2 (5 bases each). The CDR3 totals 14 residues. The ends were cut back, 5 bases at V and 8 bases at J, with 16 bases in the middle. Germline V gene sequence: CDR1 SEHNR, CDR2 FQNEAQ (reference sequence). The CDR3 DNA reads TGTGCCAGCAGCCTCAGAGGCCTGGGGGACATTCAGTACTTC. Translating gives CASSLRGLGDIQYF.

This clonotype was observed a few times. V usage is TRBV7-9 and J usage is TRBJ2-1, with 8 positions matching TRBD2. The CDR3 runs 13 residues. V lost 5 bases and J lost 9; bases outside the gene matches: 6. Germline V gene lookup returns CDR1 SEHNR and CDR2 FQNEAQ (reference sequence). The CDR3 protein is CASSRSGSIEQFF. CDR3 DNA sequence: TGTGCCAGCAGCAGAAGCGGGAGTATTGAGCAGTTCTTC.

V usage is TRBV9 and J usage is TRBJ2-7; D may be TRBD1 or TRBD2 (5 bases each). Germline CDR1 reads SGDLS; CDR2 reads YYNGEE. There are 13 residues in the CDR3. V was clipped by 1 base and J by 3 bases, with 8 bases between them. Written as DNA, the CDR3 is TGTGCCAGCAGCGTACGGGGCAACTACGAGCAGTACTTC. Residues: CASSVRGNYEQYF.

The chain links TRBV7-9 to TRBJ2-7; TRBD2 is a possible D gene (5 bases). The CDR3 consists of 16 residues. Germline V gene data show CDR1 as SEHNR and CDR2 as FQNEAQ (reference sequence). V gave up 6 bases and J gave up 2 bases, with 20 bases separating them. CDR3 protein: CASSRRTGYGTYEQYF. CDR3 bases: TGTGCCAGCAGTAGGCGGACGGGTTACGGGACCTACGAGCAGTACTTC.

The V gene is TRBV9, the J gene TRBJ2-3, with D possibly TRBD2 on 6 matching bases. Deletions cut 6 bases from V and 4 bases from J, with 18 bases between. In germline, CDR1 is SGDLS, CDR2 YYNGEE. The CDR3 runs 15 residues. This chain's CDR3 is CASNWVGSGSDTQYF. DNA of the CDR3: TGTGCCAGCAATTGGGTAGGAAGCGGGTCAGATACGCAGTATTTT.

Many counts were recorded for this clonotype. V and J are TRBV29-1 and TRBJ2-3; the D gene could be TRBD1 or TRBD2 (7 bases each). Germline V gene data show CDR1 as SQVTM and CDR2 as ANQGSEA. This CDR3 comprises 15 residues. Trimming removed 2 bases at V and 1 base at J, with 13 bases between. The DNA of the CDR3 is TGCAGCGTTGAAAAGACAGGGAGGGGCACAGATACGCAGTATTTT. Protein sequence: CSVEKTGRGTDTQYF.

The chain couples TRBV18 to TRBJ2-7; D might be TRBD1 (5 bases). The CDR3 runs to 14 residues. The V end was cut by 3 bases, the J end by 3 bases, with 12 bases between. The germline V gene has CDR1 KGHSH and CDR2 LQKENI. This chain's CDR3 is CASSPPGPSYEQYF. As DNA, the CDR3 is TGTGCCAGCTCACCCCCAGGGCCGAGCTACGAGCAGTACTTC.

This clonotype occurred a few times. The gene calls are TRBV12-3 or TRBV12-4 and TRBJ2-3; no clear D. The CDR3 spans 13 residues. V gave up 5 bases and J gave up 6 bases, with 12 bases separating them. The CDR3 DNA sequence: TGTGCCAGCAGTCCTACCGTGGGGGATACGCAGTATTTT. It specifies CASSPTVGDTQYF.

This clonotype was recorded a few times. The chain links TRBV7-3 to TRBJ2-7; D possibly matches TRBD1 or TRBD2 (5 bases each). Trimming cost V 5 bases and J 5 bases, with 19 bases left between them. Per germline, CDR1 SGHTA and CDR2 FQGTGA. This CDR3 has 15 residues. The CDR3, as DNA: TGTGCCAGCAGCAACGCGGGCCCCGGGGCGAACGAGCAGTACTTC. It is translated as CASSNAGPGANEQYF.

The chain combines TRBV6-2 or TRBV6-3 with TRBJ1-6, with D unclear. The germline V and J ends were trimmed by 4 bases and 6 bases, with 10 bases remaining between them. CDR1 and CDR2 (germline): MNHEY, SVGEGT. The CDR3 runs 14 residues. CDR3 nucleotides: TGTGCCAGCAGTTCCCGCCTTTCTAATTCACCCCTCCACTTT. Translation: CASSSRLSNSPLHF.

This clonotype was observed at least ten times. The chain joins TRBV5-1 to TRBJ2-2; D is undetermined. Between the trimmed V and J ends, which lost 1 base and 6 bases, there was a span of 7 bases. The CDR3 consists of 13 residues. Germline CDR1 reads SGHRS; CDR2 reads YFSETQ. The CDR3 nucleotides are TGCGCCAGCAGCTTGTATATCGCCGGGGAGCTGTTTTTT. Its translation: CASSLYIAGELFF.

The chain has TRBV12-3 or TRBV12-4 and TRBJ2-2; no definite D call. The CDR3 length is 13 residues. V was trimmed by 5 bases and J by 6 bases, leaving 10 bases between them. CDR3 DNA sequence: TGTGCCAGCAGTCTACAGCGTGCCGGGGAGCTGTTTTTT. The encoded protein is CASSLQRAGELFF.

This clonotype has only a few counts. The rearrangement links TRBV10-3 to TRBJ1-6; no clear D gene. Trimming stripped 8 bases from V and 5 bases from J, with 13 bases between. CDR3 size: 14 residues. CDR1 is ENHRY and CDR2 is SYGVKD in the germline V gene. The CDR3 sequence is CAIAPERNNSPLHF. CDR3 in DNA: TGTGCCATCGCCCCCGAGAGAAATAATTCACCCCTCCACTTT.

This clonotype was recorded many times. The chain carries TRBV7-8 and TRBJ2-2; possibly TRBD1 for D (6 bases). Trimming removed 1 base at V and 0 bases at J, with 6 bases between. Germline CDR1 and CDR2: SGHVS and FQNEAQ. The CDR3 length is 15 residues. In DNA form, the CDR3 reads TGTGCCAGCAGCTTAGAGGGGGCGAACACCGGGGAGCTGTTTTTT. It is translated as CASSLEGANTGELFF.

This clonotype was found a few times. The chain carries TRBV12-3 or TRBV12-4 and TRBJ2-1; D not resolved. This CDR3 contains 13 residues. The V gene lost 7 bases and the J gene lost 7 bases, with 14 bases spanning the gap. CDR3 nucleotides: TGTGCCAGCACACTCTCGGTCGGTAATGAGCAGTTCTTC. This translates into CASTLSVGNEQFF.

This clonotype has just a few counts. This sequence joins TRBV7-2 and TRBJ1-2, with D perhaps matching TRBD1 (6 bases). Germline V gene sequence: CDR1 SGHTA, CDR2 FQGNSA. This CDR3 contains 12 residues. Trimming took 5 bases from V and 13 from J, leaving 17 bases between them. As DNA, the CDR3 is TGTGCCAGCAGCCCCCAGGGGCAGGCTTCCACCTTC. This translates into CASSPQGQASTF.

The rearrangement links TRBV6-5 to TRBJ2-7; 10 bases are shared with TRBD2. V shed 2 bases, J shed 4 bases, and the junction held 8 bases outside the gene matches. Germline V gene sequence: CDR1 MNHEY, CDR2 SVGAGI. This CDR3 has 16 residues. This CDR3 reads CASSYGLAGATYEQYF. CDR3 in DNA: TGTGCCAGCAGTTACGGGCTAGCGGGGGCCACTTACGAGCAGTACTTC.

The J gene is TRBJ2-1, the V gene TRBV11-2, with 9 bases identical to TRBD2. The CDR3 runs 16 residues. The trim removed 4 bases at V and 7 bases at J, leaving 11 bases unmatched. In germline, CDR1 is SGHAT, CDR2 FQNNGV. The CDR3 DNA reads as TGTGCCAGCAGCTCCCCCGGGACTAGCCTCTGGAATGAGCAGTTCTTC. Translated, it gives CASSSPGTSLWNEQFF.

The chain uses TRBV6-1 and TRBJ2-7; TRBD2 might be the D (6 bases). The CDR3 covers 14 residues. Germline CDR1 MNHNS, CDR2 SASEGT. The germline V and J ends were trimmed by 7 bases and 0 bases, with 13 bases remaining between them. DNA for the CDR3: TGTGCCAGCACTCCGGGGACTTCCTCCTACGAGCAGTACTTC. This translates into CASTPGTSSYEQYF.

This clonotype was seen at least ten times. V usage is TRBV2 and J usage is TRBJ2-1; 10 nucleotides align to TRBD2. The CDR3 extends over 14 amino acids. Trimming cost V 10 bases and J 2 bases; bases outside gene matches: 5. Germline CDR1 reads SNHLY; CDR2 reads FYNNEI. CDR3 in amino acids: CATLGTSAYNEQFF. The CDR3 DNA follows: TGTGCCACCTTGGGGACTAGCGCCTACAATGAGCAGTTCTTC.